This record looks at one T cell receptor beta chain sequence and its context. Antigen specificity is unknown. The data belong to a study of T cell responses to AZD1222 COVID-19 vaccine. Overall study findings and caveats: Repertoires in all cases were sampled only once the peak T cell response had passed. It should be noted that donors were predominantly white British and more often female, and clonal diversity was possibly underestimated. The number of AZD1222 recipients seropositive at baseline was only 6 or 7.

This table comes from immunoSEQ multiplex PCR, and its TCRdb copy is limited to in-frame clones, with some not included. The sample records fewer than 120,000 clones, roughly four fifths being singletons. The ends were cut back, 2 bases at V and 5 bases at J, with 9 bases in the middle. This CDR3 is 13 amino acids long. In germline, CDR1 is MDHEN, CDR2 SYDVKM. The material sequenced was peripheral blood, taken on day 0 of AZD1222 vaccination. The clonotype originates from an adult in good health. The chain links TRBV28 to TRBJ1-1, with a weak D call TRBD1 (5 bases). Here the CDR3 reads CASSLGGFTEAFF. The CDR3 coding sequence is TGTGCCAGCAGTTTAGGGGGATTTACTGAAGCTTTCTTT.